Shown below are 27 T cell receptor beta chains from a single sample sequenced in a study of identical twins. TCRdb redid the calling of the 5' RACE reads with MiXCR, one entry per CDR3 protein. Counted here are about 520,000 distinct CDR3 sequences, less than 25% occurring once; the ten biggest clones make up roughly 0.9%. The sample was also reused in another study, on T cells expressing NK-cell markers.

Sample: CD4+ T cells sorted from blood. Receptor source: a woman aged 18-29 years in good health.

Only a few counts were recorded for this clonotype. The chain couples TRBV10-3 to TRBJ2-3; 7 bases match TRBD2. This CDR3 has 13 amino acids. CDR1 is ENHRY and CDR2 is SYGVKD in the germline V gene. With V trimmed by 6 bases and J by 5 bases, 5 bases remained unmatched. The chain's CDR3 is CAIRPAGIDTQYF. In DNA, the CDR3 is TGTGCCATCAGGCCAGCGGGAATAGATACGCAGTATTTT.

This clonotype occurred a few times. The chain is built from TRBV6-1 and TRBJ1-2; tentatively, D is TRBD1 (5 bases). The CDR3 has 13 amino acids. V was trimmed by 6 bases and J by 4 bases, leaving 12 bases between them. Per germline, CDR1 MNHNS and CDR2 SASEGT. The CDR3 coding sequence is TGTGCCAGCAGCTCCGGACACCCCTATGGCTACACCTTC. This codes for CASSSGHPYGYTF.

This clonotype has more than one count but fewer than ten. The rearrangement links TRBV20-1 to TRBJ2-7; D is tentatively TRBD1 or TRBD2 (5 bases each). Trimming took 6 bases from V and 3 from J, leaving 21 bases between them. The CDR3 consists of 15 residues. Looked up from germline, CDR1 is DFQATT and CDR2 is SNEGSKA (reference sequence). This CDR3 reads CSAQGGAVSDYEQYF. For the CDR3, the DNA is TGCAGTGCCCAAGGTGGGGCAGTTAGCGACTACGAGCAGTACTTC.

In its sample, this clonotype was seen a few times. The chain has TRBV12-3 or TRBV12-4 and TRBJ2-1, with 11 nucleotides matching TRBD2. The CDR3 loop spans 17 amino acids. V lost 6 bases and J lost 8; bases outside the gene matches: 15. The chain's CDR3 is CASRLTSGRVFGDEQFF. The CDR3 region has the DNA TGTGCCAGCAGGTTAACTAGCGGGAGAGTTTTCGGCGATGAGCAGTTCTTC.

This clonotype was seen a few times. V usage is TRBV11-2 and J usage is TRBJ2-1, with 10 bases fitting TRBD2. Trimming removed 4 bases from V and 4 bases from J; junction bases left unmatched: 4. Germline values: CDR1 SGHAT, CDR2 FQNNGV. CDR3 length equals 15 residues. The CDR3 reads CASSWGLASYNEQFF. Here the CDR3 DNA reads TGTGCCAGCAGCTGGGGACTAGCGAGTTACAATGAGCAGTTCTTC. Complete variable domain (other parts from reference TRBV11-2 and TRBJ2-1): EAGVAQSPRYKIIEKRQSVAFWCNPISGHATLYWYQQILGQGPKLLIQFQNNGVVDDSQLPKDRFSAERLKGVDSTLKIQPAKLEDSAVYLCASSWGLASYNEQFFGPGTRLTVL.

CDR3 nucleotides: TGCAGTGCTAGAGATGACCTGGGGGCCCGCTACAATGAGCAGTTCTTC. Translated, it gives CSARDDLGARYNEQFF. V usage is TRBV20-1 and J usage is TRBJ2-1, with TRBD1 as a possible D gene (6 bases). In germline, CDR1 is DFQATT, CDR2 SNEGSKA (reference sequence). The V gene lost 0 bases and the J gene lost 3 bases, with 15 bases spanning the gap. CDR3 length: 16 residues.

The rearrangement joins TRBV5-5 to TRBJ2-3, with D maybe TRBD1 (6 bases). The CDR3 totals 14 residues. Trimming shortened V by 4 bases and J by 6 bases, and 15 bases separated the two germline ends. The germline CDR1 and CDR2 sequences are SGHKS and YYEKEE (reference sequence). The CDR3 is CASSPGTTRDTQYF. The CDR3, as DNA: TGTGCCAGCAGCCCCGGGACAACCAGGGATACGCAGTATTTT.

The rearrangement joins TRBV9 to TRBJ2-2, with D unresolved. The V end lost 4 bases, the J end lost 1 base, and 8 bases lay between the germline ends. The CDR3 has 14 amino acids. Germline lookup yields CDR1 SGDLS and CDR2 YYNGEE. CDR3 sequence reads: CASSSQENTGELFF. CDR3 coding DNA: TGTGCCAGCAGCTCCCAAGAGAACACCGGGGAGCTGTTTTTT.

The J gene is TRBJ2-1, the V gene TRBV20-1; D gene ambiguous. Per the germline V gene, CDR1 is DFQATT and CDR2 is SNEGSKA (reference sequence). With 3 bases removed from V and 4 bases from J, the gap between germline ends came to 13 bases. The CDR3 totals 14 residues. CDR3 in DNA: TGCAGTGCTAGTGCGGAAAGACGGTACAATGAGCAGTTCTTC. As protein: CSASAERRYNEQFF.

This sequence joins TRBV19 and TRBJ2-7, with D perhaps matching TRBD1 (6 bases). In germline, CDR1 is LNHDA, CDR2 SQIVND (reference sequence). The germline V and J ends were trimmed by 10 bases and 0 bases, with 13 bases remaining between them. The CDR3 extends over 13 amino acids. CDR3 protein: CATSEGVSYEQYF. The CDR3 DNA reads as TGTGCCACCTCTGAGGGGGTCTCCTACGAGCAGTACTTC.

V is TRBV27 and J is TRBJ2-1; TRBD2 agrees at 11 bases. J was trimmed by 10 bases and V by 4 bases; bases with no gene match: 9. Germline V gene sequence: CDR1 MNHEY, CDR2 SMNVEV (reference sequence). CDR3 size: 15 residues. CDR3 region: CASSSPGLAAREQFF. CDR3 sequence (DNA): TGTGCCAGCAGTTCCCCGGGACTAGCGGCTAGGGAGCAGTTCTTC.

This clonotype has more than one count but fewer than ten. The gene calls are TRBV20-1 and TRBJ2-2, with D possibly TRBD2 on 6 matching bases. V was trimmed by 5 bases and J by 2 bases, leaving 15 bases between them. There are 15 residues in the CDR3. Germline CDR1 and CDR2: DFQATT and SNEGSKA (reference sequence). The CDR3 protein is CSAYRGTPNTGELFF. As DNA, the CDR3 is TGCAGTGCTTATCGCGGGACTCCAAACACCGGGGAGCTGTTTTTT.

This sequence joins TRBV6-5 and TRBJ2-7; D is possibly TRBD1 (6 bases). CDR1 is MNHEY, CDR2 SVGAGI, per germline. This CDR3 spans 15 amino acids. The V and J ends lost 4 bases and 3 bases respectively, with 16 bases between them. CDR3: CASSSSSDRNYEQYF. CDR3 DNA sequence: TGTGCCAGCAGTTCGTCGTCGGACAGAAACTACGAGCAGTACTTC.

In its sample, this clonotype was seen a few times. The CDR3 nucleotides are TGTGCCAGCAGCCCGGGGGGTTCCACTACGCAGTATTTT. This translates into CASSPGGSTTQYF. V usage is TRBV5-5 and J usage is TRBJ2-3; 7 bases are a match to TRBD2. V lost 4 bases to trimming and J lost 8 bases; unmatched junction nucleotides: 7. The CDR3 runs 13 residues. Germline V CDR1 and CDR2: SGHKS, YYEKEE (reference sequence).

This rearrangement joins TRBV20-1 to TRBJ1-4; D ambiguous. Trimming pared 3 bases from V and 5 bases from J, leaving 7 bases between. Germline loops: CDR1 DFQATT, CDR2 SNEGSKA (reference sequence). This CDR3 comprises 12 residues. For the CDR3, the DNA is TGCAGTGCTAGTCAGCAAAATGAAAAACTGTTTTTT. Amino acids: CSASQQNEKLFF.

This chain joins TRBV4-2 and TRBJ2-5; the match to TRBD2 covers 8 bases. V lost 0 bases, J lost 4 bases, and 4 bases stayed unmatched. Germline V gives CDR1 LGHNA, CDR2 YNFKEQ. CDR3 length: 15 amino acids. CDR3 sequence (DNA): TGTGCCAGCAGCCAAGATCGGGGGGGGCCAGAGACCCAGTACTTC. Translating gives CASSQDRGGPETQYF.

This clonotype was observed a few times. The rearrangement uses TRBV12-3 or TRBV12-4 and TRBJ1-2; D uncertain. The CDR3 has 12 amino acids. Trimming shortened V by 6 bases and J by 7 bases, and 12 bases separated the two germline ends. The CDR3 spells CASRFTLGGYTF. The CDR3 region has the DNA TGTGCCAGCAGGTTTACCCTGGGTGGCTACACCTTC.

V is TRBV4-3 and J is TRBJ2-1; 9 nucleotides agree with TRBD2. The germline V gene encodes CDR1 LGHNA and CDR2 YSLEER. The CDR3 length is 16 residues. The trim removed 2 bases at V and 9 bases at J, leaving 11 bases unmatched. Here the CDR3 DNA reads TGCGCCAGCAGCCAACTGCCGGGACTAGCAGGTGTTGAGCAGTTCTTC. Translation: CASSQLPGLAGVEQFF.

This clonotype came up once. The chain is built from TRBV20-1 and TRBJ2-5; D not resolved. V was shortened by 0 bases and J by 0 bases, with 8 bases between the two germline ends. This CDR3 has 14 residues. Germline assignment: CDR1 DFQATT and CDR2 SNEGSKA (reference sequence). This CDR3 is CSARDKGNQETQYF. The DNA for the CDR3 is TGCAGTGCTAGAGATAAGGGCAACCAAGAGACCCAGTACTTC.

The rearrangement joins TRBV5-1 to TRBJ2-1; 9 nucleotides match TRBD2. Unmatched junction bases numbered 10, after V lost 0 bases and J lost 15 bases. The CDR3 runs 14 residues. Germline lookup yields CDR1 SGHRS and CDR2 YFSETQ. As DNA, the CDR3 is TGCGCCAGCAGCTTGGCCGGTGCTAGCGGGACGGGGTTCTTC. Amino acids: CASSLAGASGTGFF.

This clonotype was found a few times. The gene calls are TRBV3-1 and TRBJ2-7, with 9 bases fitting TRBD1. The germline V gene has CDR1 LGHDT and CDR2 YNNKEL (reference sequence). The J segment lost 4 bases and the V segment lost 1 base, leaving 2 bases of the junction unmatched. The CDR3 has 14 amino acids. Here the CDR3 reads CASSQGGQGYEQYF. The CDR3 bases are TGTGCCAGCAGCCAAGGTGGACAGGGGTACGAGCAGTACTTC.

The CDR3 loop reads CSAQRGNGYTF. The CDR3, as DNA: TGCAGTGCTCAGAGGGGGAATGGCTACACCTTC. V and J are TRBV20-1 and TRBJ1-2, with a possible D match to TRBD1 (6 bases). This CDR3 spans 11 amino acids. The germline V gene has CDR1 DFQATT and CDR2 SNEGSKA (reference sequence). V shed 5 bases and J shed 6 bases, with 10 bases lying between them.

This chain joins TRBV4-2 and TRBJ2-5; no firm D call. The germline V gene has CDR1 LGHNA and CDR2 YNFKEQ. The CDR3 has 13 residues. V shed 0 bases and J shed 5 bases, with 7 bases lying between them. The CDR3 sequence is CASSQDLPETQYF. The CDR3 DNA reads TGTGCCAGCAGCCAAGATTTGCCGGAGACCCAGTACTTC.

This clonotype was counted only a few times. This chain joins TRBV5-6 and TRBJ2-3; perhaps TRBD2 as D (6 bases). The CDR3 loop spans 17 amino acids. V gave up 0 bases and J gave up 0 bases, with 14 bases separating them. Germline CDR1 is SGHDT and CDR2 is YYEEEE. The CDR3: CASSLVSVAVSTDTQYF. In nucleotides, the CDR3 is TGTGCCAGCAGCTTGGTGTCCGTAGCGGTTAGCACAGATACGCAGTATTTT. Drawing the rest from reference TRBV5-6 and TRBJ2-3, the complete variable domain is DAGVTQSPTHLIKTRGQQVTLRCSPKSGHDTVSWYQQALGQGPQFIFQYYEEEERQRGNFPDRFSGHQFPNYSSELNVNALLLGDSALYLCASSLVSVAVSTDTQYFGPGTRLTVL.

This rearrangement joins TRBV5-1 to TRBJ2-7; the D is unclear. Trimming took 7 bases from V and 6 from J, leaving 20 bases between them. Germline-derived CDR1 and CDR2 are SGHRS and YFSETQ. This CDR3 spans 14 amino acids. CDR3 in amino acids: CASGLGPTAGEQYF. CDR3 sequence (DNA): TGCGCCAGCGGTTTGGGCCCCACCGCTGGCGAGCAGTACTTC.

This clonotype was recorded a few times. The rearrangement uses TRBV7-8 and TRBJ2-5, with D unresolved. V gave up 6 bases and J gave up 7 bases, with 15 bases separating them. In germline, CDR1 is SGHVS, CDR2 FQNEAQ. This CDR3 has 13 residues. CDR3 nucleotides: TGTGCCAGCAGTCCCTCCGGGCCGGGGACCCAGTACTTC. It yields the protein CASSPSGPGTQYF.

The chain joins TRBV25-1 to TRBJ2-5; no clear D gene. This CDR3 has 12 residues. Germline CDR1 reads MGHDK; CDR2 reads SYGVNS. The V end lost 1 base, the J end lost 5 bases, and 5 bases lay between the germline ends. The DNA for the CDR3 is TGTGCCAGCAGTGAATCCAGTGAGACCCAGTACTTC. Amino acids: CASSESSETQYF. The entire variable domain, with the rest obtained from reference TRBV25-1 and TRBJ2-5, is as follows: EADIYQTPRYLVIGTGKKITLECSQTMGHDKMYWYQQDPGMELHLIHYSYGVNSTEKGDLSSESTVSRIRTEHFPLTLESARPSHTSQYLCASSESSETQYFGPGTRLLVL.